This TCR beta chain originates from a study of cytomegalovirus exposure and HLA in healthy donors. Study-level information: Earlier sequencing of 150 million to 200 million T cells yielded 100 million to 140 million unique TCR beta sequences. Study-level findings and limits: Published work reported that the classifier diagnosed cytomegalovirus status with high specificity and sensitivity. The only immune exposure information that was available was CMV serostatus. The study recorded 164 TCR beta chains that were cytomegalovirus-associated.

The PCR was carried out with 60 Vbeta primers and 13 Jbeta primers. Sequenced by immunoSEQ multiplex PCR; TCRdb stores in-frame clones only, minus some. The sample data list 100,000 to 150,000 clones. Comment on this clone: Its antigen is unknown.

V was clipped by 5 bases and J by 0 bases; unmatched bases: 3. Germline lookup yields CDR1 MRHNA and CDR2 SNTAGT. There are 15 residues in the CDR3. This TCR was sampled from a man aged 18 to 30 in good health and CMV-seronegative. The sequencing sample was made of PBMCs. This chain connects TRBV6-4 to TRBJ2-2; 7 bases are shared with TRBD1. The CDR3 spells CASSPDRANTGELFF. CDR3 in DNA: TGTGCCAGCAGTCCCGACAGGGCGAACACCGGGGAGCTGTTTTTT.